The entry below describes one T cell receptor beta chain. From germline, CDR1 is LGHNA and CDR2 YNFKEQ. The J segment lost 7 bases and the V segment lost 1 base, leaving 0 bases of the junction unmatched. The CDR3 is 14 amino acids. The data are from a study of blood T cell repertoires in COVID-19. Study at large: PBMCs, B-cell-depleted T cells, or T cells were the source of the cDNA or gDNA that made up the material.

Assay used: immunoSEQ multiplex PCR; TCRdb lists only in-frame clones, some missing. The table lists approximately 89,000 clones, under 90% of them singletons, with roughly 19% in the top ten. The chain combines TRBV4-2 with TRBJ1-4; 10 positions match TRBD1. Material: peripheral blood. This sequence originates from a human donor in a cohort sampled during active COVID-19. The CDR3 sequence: CASSQGTGGEKLFF. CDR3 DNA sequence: TGTGCCAGCAGCCAAGGGACAGGGGGTGAAAAACTGTTTTTT.